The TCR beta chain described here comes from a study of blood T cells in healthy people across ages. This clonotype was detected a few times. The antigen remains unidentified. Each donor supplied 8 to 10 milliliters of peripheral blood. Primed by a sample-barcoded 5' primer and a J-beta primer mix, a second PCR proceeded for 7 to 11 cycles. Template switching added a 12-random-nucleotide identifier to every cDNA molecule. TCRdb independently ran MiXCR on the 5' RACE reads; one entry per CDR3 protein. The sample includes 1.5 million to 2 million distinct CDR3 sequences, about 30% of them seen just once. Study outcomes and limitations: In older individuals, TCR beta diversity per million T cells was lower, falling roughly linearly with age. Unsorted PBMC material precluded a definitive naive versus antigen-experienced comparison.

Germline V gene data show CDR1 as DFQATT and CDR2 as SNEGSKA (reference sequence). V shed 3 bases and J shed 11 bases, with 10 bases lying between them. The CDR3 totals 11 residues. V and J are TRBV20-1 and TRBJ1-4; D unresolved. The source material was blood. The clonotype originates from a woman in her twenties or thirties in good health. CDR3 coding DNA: TGCAGTGCTAGTGTAGGCGCGAAACTGTTTTTT. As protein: CSASVGAKLFF.